This T cell receptor beta chain was retrieved from a study of T cell responses to AZD1222 COVID-19 vaccine (dated by TCRdb to about 2021). Turning to the overall study: A total of under 250 trial participants underwent TCR sequencing, of whom about 200 had received two doses of AZD1222 and around 25 had received two doses of the MenACWY control vaccine. Trial participants were enrolled by age into subgroups of 18-55, 56-69 and 70-plus years, and approximately 150, 30 and 60 TCR-sequenced participants, respectively, were included in these subgroups.

The label giving this sample's time point can be read as: about 28 days (+/-7) after the second vaccine dose. The treatment or condition label here, explained by the study, means: meningococcal conjugate vaccine given as trial control. Vaccinee samples were obtained from the UK trials COV001 and COV002, which included a single-blind randomized controlled phase 2/3 trial of AZD1222 (ChAdOx1 nCoV-19) in healthy adults. For TCRbeta chain sequencing, PBMC samples were collected from trial participants at day 0 and at day 28 after the second dose. CDR3 length: 16 amino acids, cysteine to phenylalanine. Only CDR3 DNA is held: 48 bases, read in frame from base 1. For this chain, trimming is 4 bases at the V end and 8 bases at the J end, and the number of junction bases without a gene match is 15. On this clone: Its antigen is unknown. Base-call qualities are not available, and no considerably larger clone is one nucleotide away.

The CDR3 regions of human TCRbeta chains were analyzed by immunosequencing. On the authors' methods: Repertoire TCRs were checked for matches against a reference library of SARS-CoV-2-specific TCRs that had been generated using the MIRA antigen-specificity platform. Breadth meant the fraction of unique TCRs that were SARS-CoV-2-associated, whereas depth meant the fraction of total T cells that were SARS-CoV-2-associated. Using the MIRA data, each spike-specific TCR was mapped to the spike region that the TCR reacts to and placed in a CD4 or CD8 class. Log10-transformed breadth and depth values were compared by one-way ANOVA with Sidak's multiple comparisons tests. As stored in TCRdb, this immuneACCESS dataset retains in-frame rearrangements with V and J assigned. A fraction of the clones does not appear; measured against another copy, unresolved V genes explain less than half of the discrepancy, and the remainder lacks a known reason. V and J calls and clone size follow that table, whereas D and trimming were derived from the DNA. In all, the sample holds 130,000 or so clones, and around 85% of those were seen once. Around 7.9% of the sample rests with the top ten.

The research as a whole found: The vaccine-associated CD4 TCRs covered the entire spike protein, and the dominant responses fell in regions 160-218 and 743-854. Participants were mostly white British and included more females than males, and it was suggested by the authors that clonal diversity may have been underestimated. Conclusions about previously exposed vaccinees are limited because only five to seven AZD1222 recipients were SARS-CoV-2 seropositive at baseline. The 56-69-year group was small, and its depth increase did not reach significance, likely because of low power. Reportedly, almost half of the unique spike-specific TCRs recognized epitopes lying outside the regions that are mutated in the B.1.351 and B.1.1.7 variants. A significant rise in spike-specific TCR breadth and depth was observed after two AZD1222 doses relative to day 0 and relative to MenACWY recipients. Because no samples from the day 14 peak response were available, repertoires could be characterized only after the peak T cell response.

The receptor's source is an adult who received the MenACWY meningococcal vaccine as a control. The material sequenced was peripheral blood, taken 28 days after the second dose of the MenACWY control vaccine. In this chain, TRBV23-1 is recombined with TRBJ1-2, and TRBD1 matches 8 of the central bases. TRBV23-1 is placed among ORFs of uncertain function. The CDR3 amino acid sequence is: CASSPTSRGPRPGYTF. The base sequence is TGCGCCAGCAGTCCCACTTCCAGGGGGCCCCGTCCGGGCTACACCTTC.